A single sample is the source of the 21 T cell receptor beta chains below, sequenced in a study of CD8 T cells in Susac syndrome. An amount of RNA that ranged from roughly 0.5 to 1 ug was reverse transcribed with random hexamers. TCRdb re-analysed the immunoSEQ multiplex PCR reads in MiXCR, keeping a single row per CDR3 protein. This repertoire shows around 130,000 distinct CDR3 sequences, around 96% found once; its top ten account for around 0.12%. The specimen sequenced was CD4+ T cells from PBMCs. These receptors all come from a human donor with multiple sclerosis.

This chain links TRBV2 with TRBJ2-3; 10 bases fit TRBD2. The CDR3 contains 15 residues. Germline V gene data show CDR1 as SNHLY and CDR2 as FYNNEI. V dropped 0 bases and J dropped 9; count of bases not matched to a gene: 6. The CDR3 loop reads CASSEAVAGGRTQYF. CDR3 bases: TGTGCCAGCAGTGAAGCGGTAGCGGGGGGAAGGACGCAGTATTTT.

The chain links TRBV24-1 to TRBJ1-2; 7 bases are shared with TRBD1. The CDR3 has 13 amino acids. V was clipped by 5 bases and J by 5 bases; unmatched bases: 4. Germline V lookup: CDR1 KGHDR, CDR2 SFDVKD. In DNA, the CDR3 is TGTGCCACCAGTGTGACAGGGAAGTATGGCTACACCTTC. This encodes CATSVTGKYGYTF.

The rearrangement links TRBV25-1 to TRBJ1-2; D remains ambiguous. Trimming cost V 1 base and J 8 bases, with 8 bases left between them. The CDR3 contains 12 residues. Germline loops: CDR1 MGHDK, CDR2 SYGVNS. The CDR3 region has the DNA TGTGCCAGCAGTGAATTATCGTACGGCTACACCTTC. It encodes CASSELSYGYTF.

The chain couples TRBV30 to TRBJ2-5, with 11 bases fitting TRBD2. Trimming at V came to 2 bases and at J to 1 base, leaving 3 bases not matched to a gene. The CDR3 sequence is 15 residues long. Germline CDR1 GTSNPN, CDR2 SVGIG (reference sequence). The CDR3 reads CAWSKGLAAQETQYF. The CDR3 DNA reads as TGTGCCTGGAGTAAGGGACTAGCGGCCCAAGAGACCCAGTACTTC.

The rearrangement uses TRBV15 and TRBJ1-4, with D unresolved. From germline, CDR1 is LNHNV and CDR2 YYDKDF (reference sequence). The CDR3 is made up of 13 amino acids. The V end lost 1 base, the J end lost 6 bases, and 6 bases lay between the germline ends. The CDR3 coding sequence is TGTGCCACCAGCAGAGGGTGGGATGAAAAACTGTTTTTT. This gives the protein CATSRGWDEKLFF.

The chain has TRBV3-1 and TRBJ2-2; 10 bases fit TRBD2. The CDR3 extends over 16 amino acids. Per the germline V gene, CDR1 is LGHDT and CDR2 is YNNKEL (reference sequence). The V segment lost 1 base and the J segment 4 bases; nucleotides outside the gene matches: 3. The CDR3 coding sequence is TGTGCCAGCAGCCAAGTTAGCGGGAGGATCACCGGGGAGCTGTTTTTT. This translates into CASSQVSGRITGELFF. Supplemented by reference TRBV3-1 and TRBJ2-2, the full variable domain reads DTAVSQTPKYLVTQMGNDKSIKCEQNLGHDTMYWYKQDSKKFLKIMFSYNNKELIINETVPNRFSPKSPDKAHLNLHINSLELGDSAVYFCASSQVSGRITGELFFGEGSRLTVL.

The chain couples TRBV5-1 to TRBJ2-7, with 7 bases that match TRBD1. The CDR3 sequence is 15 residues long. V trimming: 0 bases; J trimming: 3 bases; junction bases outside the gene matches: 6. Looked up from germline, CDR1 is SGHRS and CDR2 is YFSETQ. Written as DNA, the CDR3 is TGCGCCAGCAGCTTGGGGCCCGGGACAGTCTACGAGCAGTACTTC. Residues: CASSLGPGTVYEQYF.

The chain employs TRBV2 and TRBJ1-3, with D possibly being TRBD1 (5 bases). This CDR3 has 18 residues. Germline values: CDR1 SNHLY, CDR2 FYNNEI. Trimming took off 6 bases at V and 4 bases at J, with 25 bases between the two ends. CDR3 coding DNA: TGTGCCAGCAGCCCCGGTCGGTGGGACCCCGGGTGGGGAAACACCATATATTTT. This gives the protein CASSPGRWDPGWGNTIYF.

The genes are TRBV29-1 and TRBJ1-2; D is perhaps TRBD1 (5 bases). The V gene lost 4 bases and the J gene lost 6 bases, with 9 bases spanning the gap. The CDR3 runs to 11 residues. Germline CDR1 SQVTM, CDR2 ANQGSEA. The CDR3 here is CSVGGRDGYTF. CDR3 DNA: TGCAGCGTTGGGGGCAGGGATGGCTACACCTTC.

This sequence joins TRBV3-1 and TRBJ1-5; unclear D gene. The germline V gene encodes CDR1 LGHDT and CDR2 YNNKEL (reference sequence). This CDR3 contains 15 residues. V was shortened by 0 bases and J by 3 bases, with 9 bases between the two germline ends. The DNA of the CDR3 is TGTGCCAGCAGCCAAGATTCTTCTGACAATCAGCCCCAGCATTTT. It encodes CASSQDSSDNQPQHF.

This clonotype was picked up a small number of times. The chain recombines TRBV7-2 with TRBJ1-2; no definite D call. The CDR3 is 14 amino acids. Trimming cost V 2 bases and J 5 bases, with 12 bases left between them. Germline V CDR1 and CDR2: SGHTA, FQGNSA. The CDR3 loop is CASSLFGDLYGYTF. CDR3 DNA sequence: TGTGCCAGCAGCTTATTCGGGGATTTGTATGGCTACACCTTC.

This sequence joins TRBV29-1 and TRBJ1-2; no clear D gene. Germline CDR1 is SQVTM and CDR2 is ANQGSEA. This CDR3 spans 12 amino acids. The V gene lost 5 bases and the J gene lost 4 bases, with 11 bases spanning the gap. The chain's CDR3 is CSVRARSYGYTF. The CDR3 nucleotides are TGCAGCGTTAGGGCCCGAAGCTATGGCTACACCTTC.

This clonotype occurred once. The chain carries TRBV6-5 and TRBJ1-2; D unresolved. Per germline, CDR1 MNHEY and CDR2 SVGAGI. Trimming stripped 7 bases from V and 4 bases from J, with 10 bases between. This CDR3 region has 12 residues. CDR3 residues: CASIDTIYGYTF. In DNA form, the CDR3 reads TGTGCCAGCATAGACACAATCTATGGCTACACCTTC.

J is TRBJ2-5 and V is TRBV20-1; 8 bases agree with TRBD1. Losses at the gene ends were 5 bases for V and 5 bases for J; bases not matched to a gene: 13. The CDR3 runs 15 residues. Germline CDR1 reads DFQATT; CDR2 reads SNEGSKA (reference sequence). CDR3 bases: TGCAGTGCTGGCCCCACTGGACAGGGATCGGAGACCCAGTACTTC. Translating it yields CSAGPTGQGSETQYF.

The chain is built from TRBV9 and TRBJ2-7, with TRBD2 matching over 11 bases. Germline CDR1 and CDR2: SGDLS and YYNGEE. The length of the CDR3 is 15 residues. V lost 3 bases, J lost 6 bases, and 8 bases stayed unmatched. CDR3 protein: CASSAGLAVNSEQYF. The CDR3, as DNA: TGTGCCAGCAGCGCGGGACTAGCGGTCAACAGCGAGCAGTACTTC.

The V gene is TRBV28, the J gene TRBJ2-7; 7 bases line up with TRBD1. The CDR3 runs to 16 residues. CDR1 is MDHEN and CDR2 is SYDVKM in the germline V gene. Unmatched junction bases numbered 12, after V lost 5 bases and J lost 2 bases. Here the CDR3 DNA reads TGTGCCAGCAGTCCCGTAAGGGACAGCAGACCCTACGAGCAGTACTTC. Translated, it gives CASSPVRDSRPYEQYF.

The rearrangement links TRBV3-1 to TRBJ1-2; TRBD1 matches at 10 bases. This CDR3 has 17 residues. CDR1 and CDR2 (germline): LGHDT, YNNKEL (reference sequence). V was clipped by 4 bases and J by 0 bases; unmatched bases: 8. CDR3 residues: CASSRPGQGKTNYGYTF. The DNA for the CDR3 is TGTGCCAGCAGCCGACCGGGACAGGGGAAAACTAACTATGGCTACACCTTC.

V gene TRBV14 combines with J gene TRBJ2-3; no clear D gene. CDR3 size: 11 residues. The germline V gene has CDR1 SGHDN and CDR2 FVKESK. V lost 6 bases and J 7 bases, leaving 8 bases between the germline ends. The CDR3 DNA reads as TGTGCCAGCAGTCTCGGCAATACGCAGTATTTT. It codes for CASSLGNTQYF.

CDR3 amino acids: CASSGYYQTGSTTGELFF. The CDR3 DNA sequence: TGTGCCAGCAGTGGGTACTACCAGACAGGGTCAACCACCGGGGAGCTGTTTTTT. This chain connects TRBV28 to TRBJ2-2; 7 bases align to TRBD1. The CDR3 contains 18 residues. V trimming: 5 bases; J trimming: 4 bases; junction bases outside the gene matches: 16. Germline V gene data show CDR1 as MDHEN and CDR2 as SYDVKM.

CDR3 region: CAISVTGSGETQYF. CDR3 bases: TGTGCCATCAGTGTAACGGGGAGTGGCGAGACCCAGTACTTC. The rearrangement joins TRBV10-3 to TRBJ2-5; tentative D call: TRBD2 (5 bases). Trimming took 4 bases from V and 5 from J, leaving 14 bases between them. The CDR3 sequence is 14 residues long. The germline CDR1 and CDR2 sequences are ENHRY and SYGVKD.

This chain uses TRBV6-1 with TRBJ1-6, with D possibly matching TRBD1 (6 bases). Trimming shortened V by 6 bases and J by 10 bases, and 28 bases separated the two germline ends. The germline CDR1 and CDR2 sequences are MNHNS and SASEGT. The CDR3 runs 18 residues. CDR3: CASSPVEGVGRVWSPLHF. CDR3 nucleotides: TGTGCCAGCAGCCCCGTTGAGGGGGTAGGCCGTGTTTGGTCACCCCTCCACTTT.